Below are 19 T cell receptor beta chains sequenced from a single sample in a study of blood T cell repertoires in COVID-19. Sequenced by immunoSEQ multiplex PCR; TCRdb stores in-frame clones only, minus some. This table has 300,000 to 400,000 clones, approximately 91% appearing once. The sample taken for sequencing was peripheral blood. These receptors were collected from a woman between 70 and 85 years old with COVID-19, enrolled during active disease.

The chain employs TRBV19 and TRBJ1-5; D is perhaps TRBD1 (6 bases). Per the germline V gene, CDR1 is LNHDA and CDR2 is SQIVND (reference sequence). Trimming took off 2 bases at V and 5 bases at J, with 13 bases between the two ends. This CDR3 spans 15 amino acids. The CDR3 loop reads CASSILRGGDQPQHF. The CDR3 bases are TGTGCCAGTAGTATACTCCGAGGGGGAGATCAGCCCCAGCATTTT.

The chain has TRBV10-3 and TRBJ1-5; 8 nucleotides match TRBD1. Germline-derived CDR1 and CDR2 are ENHRY and SYGVKD. The CDR3 runs 15 residues. The V gene end was trimmed by 8 bases and the J gene end by 5 bases; junction bases not matched to a gene: 11. In DNA, the CDR3 is TGTGCCATCTCGGCCGGACAGGGCGGGGATCAGCCCCAGCATTTT. Protein sequence: CAISAGQGGDQPQHF.

This clone was recorded only once. The V gene is TRBV7-6, the J gene TRBJ2-3; no clear D gene. V gave up 5 bases and J gave up 4 bases, with 13 bases separating them. The CDR3 covers 14 residues. Germline CDR1 and CDR2: SGHVS and FNYEAQ. The chain's CDR3 is CASSATIPPDTQYF. In nucleotides, the CDR3 is TGTGCCAGCAGCGCAACTATTCCCCCAGATACGCAGTATTTT. The full variable domain, with the rest looked up from reference TRBV7-6 and TRBJ2-3, is GAGVSQSPRYKVTKRGQDVALRCDPISGHVSLYWYRQALGQGPEFLTYFNYEAQQDKSGLPNDRFSAERPEGSISTLTIQRTEQRDSAMYRCASSATIPPDTQYFGPGTRLTVL.

The J gene is TRBJ2-3, the V gene TRBV18; D is unclear. Trimming removed 2 bases at V and 3 bases at J, with 12 bases between. Germline V gene lookup returns CDR1 KGHSH and CDR2 LQKENI. The CDR3 sequence is 15 residues long. The chain's CDR3 is CASSPRESETDTQYF. The CDR3, as DNA: TGTGCCAGCTCACCAAGAGAAAGCGAAACAGATACGCAGTATTTT.

This clone was detected once. The gene calls are TRBV10-1 and TRBJ1-1; a possible D gene is TRBD1 (6 bases). The CDR3 extends over 14 amino acids. The V gene lost 7 bases and the J gene lost 4 bases, with 16 bases spanning the gap. Germline V lookup: CDR1 WNHNN, CDR2 SYGVQD (reference sequence). The CDR3 is CASIFTGMGTEAFF. DNA of the CDR3: TGCGCCAGCATTTTTACAGGGATGGGCACTGAAGCTTTCTTT.

The gene calls are TRBV7-2 and TRBJ1-4; D not resolved. The CDR3 spans 14 residues. Germline V gene lookup returns CDR1 SGHTA and CDR2 FQGNSA. Trimming stripped 5 bases from V and 4 bases from J, with 11 bases between. The CDR3 reads CASSIRAFNEKLFF. In DNA form, the CDR3 reads TGTGCCAGCAGCATAAGAGCCTTTAATGAAAAACTGTTTTTT.

This rearrangement joins TRBV28 to TRBJ2-5; 8 bases fit TRBD1. Trimming at V came to 3 bases and at J to 2 bases, leaving 8 bases not matched to a gene. This CDR3 has 16 amino acids. From germline, CDR1 is MDHEN and CDR2 SYDVKM. The CDR3 region has the DNA TGTGCCAGCAGTTTTGGACAGGGTCGGCGGCAAGAGACCCAGTACTTC. Its protein product is CASSFGQGRRQETQYF.

The V gene is TRBV29-1, the J gene TRBJ2-3, with TRBD1 matching 10 bases. Germline trimming cut 7 bases from V and 4 bases from J; bases unmatched to any gene: 8. This CDR3 region has 14 residues. The V gene's germline CDR1 is SQVTM and CDR2 ANQGSEA. The CDR3 DNA sequence: TGCAGCGGCAGGACAGGGGGTTGGTCAGATACGCAGTATTTT. Residues: CSGRTGGWSDTQYF.

The rearrangement uses TRBV3-1 (or the pseudogene TRBV3-2) and TRBJ2-7; 9 nucleotides agree with TRBD1. The ends lost 1 base at V and 4 bases at J; junction bases unmatched: 8. Germline V gene lookup returns CDR1 LGHDT and CDR2 YNNKEL (reference sequence). CDR3 size: 16 residues. The CDR3 spells CASSQALGTGLYEQYF. CDR3 in DNA: TGTGCCAGCAGCCAAGCGCTAGGGACAGGGCTATACGAGCAGTACTTC.

The chain uses TRBV14 and TRBJ1-2; no clear D gene. CDR3 length: 13 residues. Germline CDR1 is SGHDN and CDR2 is FVKESK. V was pared by 0 bases and J by 4 bases, with 6 bases between. The CDR3, as DNA: TGTGCCAGCAGCCAAGATCACGGCTATGGCTACACCTTC. It encodes CASSQDHGYGYTF.

V usage is TRBV28 and J usage is TRBJ1-5, with 7 bases fitting TRBD1. The CDR3 covers 14 residues. The ends lost 3 bases at V and 6 bases at J; junction bases unmatched: 5. The germline CDR1 and CDR2 sequences are MDHEN and SYDVKM. The CDR3 nucleotides are TGTGCCAGCAGTTTGAAAAGGGGGCCTCAGCCCCAGCATTTT. It yields the protein CASSLKRGPQPQHF.

This chain links TRBV4-3 with TRBJ2-5; 7 bases map to TRBD2. The CDR3 length is 16 residues. The V and J ends lost 0 bases and 1 base, in that order; junction bases with no gene match: 5. Germline CDR1 is LGHNA and CDR2 is YSLEER. The CDR3 is CASSQESASGQETQYF. The DNA of the CDR3 is TGCGCCAGCAGCCAAGAGTCGGCTAGCGGCCAAGAGACCCAGTACTTC.

The chain links TRBV30 to TRBJ2-2, with D possibly being TRBD1 (6 bases). This CDR3 region has 16 residues. Germline CDR1 reads GTSNPN; CDR2 reads SVGIG (reference sequence). Trimming removed 5 bases from V and 2 bases from J, with 18 bases in between. The CDR3 coding sequence is TGTGCCTGGGAGTTTTCAGGGGCATCCAACACCGGGGAGCTGTTTTTT. Protein: CAWEFSGASNTGELFF.

This chain uses TRBV27 with TRBJ2-5; TRBD1 matches at 8 bases. The CDR3 has 19 amino acids. CDR1 MNHEY and CDR2 SMNVEV come from the germline V gene (reference sequence). The ends lost 4 bases at V and 3 bases at J; junction bases unmatched: 19. CDR3 sequence: CASSSSRPPASGGEETQYF. CDR3 DNA sequence: TGTGCCAGCAGTTCCTCCCGGCCGCCTGCGTCAGGGGGCGAAGAGACCCAGTACTTC.

The V and J genes are TRBV3-1 (or the pseudogene TRBV3-2) and TRBJ1-2; 9 bases are a match to TRBD1. This CDR3 is 12 amino acids long. Losses at the gene ends were 4 bases for V and 8 bases for J; bases not matched to a gene: 2. Germline CDR1 and CDR2: LGHDT and YNNKEL (reference sequence). The CDR3, as DNA: TGTGCCAGCAGCCCAGGACAGGGGGGCTACACCTTC. It is translated as CASSPGQGGYTF.

About this clone itself: This sample includes further DNA sequences coding for the same CDR3. The CDR3 nucleotides read TGCGCCAGCAGCATAGGTGGAGACTATGGCTACACCTTC. This translates into CASSIGGDYGYTF. The chain is built from TRBV5-1 and TRBJ1-2; D remains ambiguous. The CDR3 is 13 residues long. The V end lost 4 bases, the J end lost 3 bases, and 10 bases lay between the germline ends. From germline, CDR1 is SGHRS and CDR2 YFSETQ.

The chain employs TRBV7-2 and TRBJ1-4; no clear D gene. Germline V gene sequence: CDR1 SGHTA, CDR2 FQGNSA. The CDR3 has 17 amino acids. The ends were cut back, 5 bases at V and 7 bases at J, with 23 bases in the middle. CDR3 in DNA: TGTGCCAGCAGCCTGCTCCTTGAGATGCAGAGAGGTGAAAAACTGTTTTTT. It specifies CASSLLLEMQRGEKLFF.

The chain couples TRBV6-5 to TRBJ2-7; 7 positions agree with TRBD1. V shed 2 bases and J 4 bases; nucleotides not matched to a gene: 2. The germline CDR1 and CDR2 sequences are MNHEY and SVGAGI. The CDR3 contains 13 residues. As DNA, the CDR3 is TGTGCCAGCAGTTACGGCAGGGGGTACGAGCAGTACTTC. It is translated as CASSYGRGYEQYF.

This clone came up once. The CDR3, as DNA: TGCGCCAGCAACGAAAGGGACAGGGGGGAAACCGGGGAGCTGTTTTTT. It encodes CASNERDRGETGELFF. V gene TRBV10-2 combines with J gene TRBJ2-2; the match to TRBD1 covers 11 bases. Per germline, CDR1 WSHSY and CDR2 SAAADI. With 7 bases clipped from V and 5 bases from J, the junction kept 9 bases outside the gene matches. The CDR3 runs 16 residues.